The 12 T cell receptor beta chains given below trace back to one sample, sequenced in a study of blood T cell repertoires in COVID-19. Sequencing used immunoSEQ multiplex PCR; TCRdb keeps in-frame clones, though not all of them. The table shows about 49,000 clones, with around 85% occurring only once. Sequenced material: peripheral blood. The receptors shown here come from a human donor in a cohort sampled during active COVID-19.

Comment on this clone: This sample includes further DNA sequences coding for the same CDR3. This sequence joins TRBV5-4 and TRBJ2-1; 8 positions match TRBD2. Germline CDR1 SGHNT, CDR2 YYREEE (reference sequence). The CDR3 is 15 residues long. With 5 bases clipped from V and 0 bases from J, the junction kept 4 bases outside the gene matches. The CDR3 bases are TGTGCCAGCAGTCTTACTAGCGGCTCCTACAATGAGCAGTTCTTC. Its protein is CASSLTSGSYNEQFF.

The V gene is TRBV5-1, the J gene TRBJ2-1, with TRBD2 matching 10 bases. Per germline, CDR1 SGHRS and CDR2 YFSETQ. J lost 7 bases, V lost 4 bases, and 11 bases had no gene match. There are 16 residues in the CDR3. For the CDR3, the DNA is TGCGCCAGCAGCCCAACTAGCGGGGCAGGTAGTAATGAGCAGTTCTTC. As protein: CASSPTSGAGSNEQFF.

J is TRBJ2-1 and V is TRBV20-1, with a weak D call TRBD2 (6 bases). This CDR3 comprises 16 residues. Trimming removed 3 bases at V and 0 bases at J, with 15 bases between. The germline V gene encodes CDR1 DFQATT and CDR2 SNEGSKA (reference sequence). This CDR3 is CSASKVAESSYNEQFF. Here the CDR3 DNA reads TGCAGTGCTAGTAAGGTAGCGGAGAGCTCCTACAATGAGCAGTTCTTC.

The V and J genes are TRBV3-1 (or the pseudogene TRBV3-2) and TRBJ2-3; no definite D call. This CDR3 has 13 residues. Germline V CDR1 and CDR2: LGHDT, YNNKEL (reference sequence). Trimming left V 2 bases short and J 4 bases short, with 7 bases between. CDR3 nucleotide sequence: TGTGCCAGCAGCCAACAGATGCCAGATACGCAGTATTTT. This sequence encodes CASSQQMPDTQYF.

The rearrangement links TRBV18 to TRBJ1-1, with D possibly TRBD1 on 6 matching bases. Germline V CDR1 and CDR2: KGHSH, LQKENI. The CDR3 has 14 amino acids. Between the trimmed V and J ends, which lost 2 bases and 6 bases, there was a span of 13 bases. The CDR3 loop reads CASSPSTGSPEAFF. The CDR3 nucleotides read TGTGCCAGCTCACCATCAACAGGGAGCCCTGAAGCTTTCTTT.

V gene TRBV30 combines with J gene TRBJ1-5, with 7 bases lining up with TRBD1. After removal of 2 bases from V and 7 bases from J, the junction contained 8 bases not matched to a gene. Germline CDR1 reads GTSNPN; CDR2 reads SVGIG (reference sequence). The CDR3 has 14 amino acids. The DNA for the CDR3 is TGTGCCTGGAGTACCACAGGGGCTTTGCAGCCCCAGCATTTT. It encodes CAWSTTGALQPQHF.

The V and J genes are TRBV27 and TRBJ2-3; 11 nucleotides align to TRBD2. The J segment lost 2 bases and the V segment lost 5 bases, leaving 6 bases of the junction unmatched. CDR3 length: 16 amino acids. Germline CDR1 and CDR2: MNHEY and SMNVEV (reference sequence). CDR3 protein: CASSRLAGPLTDTQYF. In DNA, the CDR3 is TGTGCCAGCAGTAGACTAGCGGGACCTCTCACAGATACGCAGTATTTT.

This chain joins TRBV5-1 and TRBJ1-6; 7 bases map to TRBD1. After removal of 5 bases from V and 7 bases from J, the junction contained 6 bases not matched to a gene. Germline CDR1 SGHRS, CDR2 YFSETQ. This CDR3 is built from 14 residues. This CDR3 is CASSPDRMNSPLHF. CDR3 coding DNA: TGCGCCAGCAGTCCGGACAGGATGAATTCACCCCTCCACTTT.

This sequence joins TRBV7-2 and TRBJ2-7, with 16 bases fitting TRBD2. Losses at the gene ends were 3 bases for V and 5 bases for J; bases not matched to a gene: 10. Germline V gene data show CDR1 as SGHTA and CDR2 as FQGNSA. The CDR3 extends over 18 amino acids. The CDR3 region has the DNA TGTGCCAGCAGCTTGGTGGGACTAGCGGGAGGGCCGACAGACGAGCAGTACTTC. Translating it yields CASSLVGLAGGPTDEQYF.

The chain recombines TRBV7-2 with TRBJ2-4; D is unresolved. This CDR3 has 14 residues. V dropped 3 bases and J dropped 1 base, with 7 bases sitting between them. In germline, CDR1 is SGHTA, CDR2 FQGNSA. For the CDR3, the DNA is TGTGCCAGCAGCTTGAGATTCGCCAAAAACATTCAGTACTTC. Protein sequence: CASSLRFAKNIQYF.

This clone was observed once. The gene calls are TRBV5-1 and TRBJ2-3; 8 bases are shared with TRBD1. Unmatched junction bases numbered 5, after V lost 1 base and J lost 4 bases. The CDR3 has 15 amino acids. Per the germline V gene, CDR1 is SGHRS and CDR2 is YFSETQ. CDR3 bases: TGCGCCAGCAGCTTGCAGGACAGGGAATCAGATACGCAGTATTTT. Protein product: CASSLQDRESDTQYF.

This sequence joins TRBV2 and TRBJ2-7; D perhaps matches TRBD2 (5 bases). Trimming removed 4 bases from V and 7 bases from J, with 17 bases in between. Germline CDR1 reads SNHLY; CDR2 reads FYNNEI. This CDR3 is built from 14 residues. Here the CDR3 DNA reads TGTGCCAGCAGTGTTCTAGCCCCTCCGGGAGAGCAGTACTTC. Encoded protein: CASSVLAPPGEQYF.